A selection of T cell receptor beta chains follows, all from one sample in a study of T cells after somatic rescue of genetic block. Generated by immunoSEQ multiplex PCR, the TCRdb table keeps only in-frame clones and is missing some. The table lists 110,000 or so clones, over 80% of them singletons. The sequencing input was peripheral blood mononuclear cells (PBMCs). Receptor source: a woman aged 18-29 years. Both conserved end residues are part of each CDR3. Fields, in order: D gene, J gene, clone size, V gene, CDR3 DNA, CDR3 protein. A D gene is named only where the DNA matches it firmly. Clone sizes are given selectively: once, few, many, or a class where the clone is expanded.

D gene: .
J gene: TRBJ2-7
clone size: .
V gene: TRBV21-1
CDR3 DNA: TGTGCCAGCAGCAAACTTCGGGGCCCCAGCTCCTACGAGCAGTACTTC
CDR3 protein: CASSKLRGPSSYEQYF

D gene: TRBD1
J gene: TRBJ1-1
clone size: .
V gene: TRBV9
CDR3 DNA: TGTGCCAGCAGCGAAAGACAGGGAGCGGACACTGAAGCTTTCTTT
CDR3 protein: CASSERQGADTEAFF

D gene: TRBD2
J gene: TRBJ2-1
clone size: .
V gene: TRBV27
CDR3 DNA: TGTGCCAGCAGTAAGGTCCGGACTAGCGGTAAAAGCAATGAGCAGTTCTTC
CDR3 protein: CASSKVRTSGKSNEQFF

D gene: .
J gene: TRBJ2-6
clone size: .
V gene: TRBV6-7
CDR3 DNA: TGTGCCAGCAGTTCACTATCAGGGAGCGCGGCGTACTCTGGGGCCAACGTCCTGACTTTC
CDR3 protein: CASSSLSGSAAYSGANVLTF

D gene: .
J gene: TRBJ2-3
clone size: .
V gene: TRBV18
CDR3 DNA: TGTGCCAGCTCACCACCGGCCTCCGACCCTCCCCCAGATACGCAGTATTTT
CDR3 protein: CASSPPASDPPPDTQYF

D gene: .
J gene: TRBJ1-1
clone size: .
V gene: TRBV7-2
CDR3 DNA: TGTGCCAGCAGCTTAGCGCGGGGACACGGGAACACTGAAGCTTTCTTT
CDR3 protein: CASSLARGHGNTEAFF

D gene: .
J gene: TRBJ1-1
clone size: .
V gene: TRBV9
CDR3 DNA: TGTGCCAGCAGCGCCACGACAGGGAACACTGAAGCTTTCTTT
CDR3 protein: CASSATTGNTEAFF

D gene: TRBD2
J gene: TRBJ2-5
clone size: .
V gene: TRBV28
CDR3 DNA: TGTGCCAGCAGTTTCGAGCGGGGGGTGAAAGAGACCCAGTACTTC
CDR3 protein: CASSFERGVKETQYF

D gene: TRBD1
J gene: TRBJ1-1
clone size: .
V gene: TRBV7-2
CDR3 DNA: TGTGCCAGCAGCTTAGTGCGGACAGGGGGGACTGAAGCTTTCTTT
CDR3 protein: CASSLVRTGGTEAFF

D gene: TRBD1
J gene: TRBJ1-5
clone size: .
V gene: TRBV5-8
CDR3 DNA: TGTGCCAGCAGCTGGGCAGGGGGTTCTAGCAATCAGCCCCAGCATTTT
CDR3 protein: CASSWAGGSSNQPQHF

D gene: TRBD2
J gene: TRBJ2-1
clone size: .
V gene: TRBV4-3
CDR3 DNA: TGCGCCAGCAGCACGGGACTAGCGGGGGAGTACAATGAGCAGTTCTTC
CDR3 protein: CASSTGLAGEYNEQFF

D gene: TRBD1
J gene: TRBJ2-7
clone size: .
V gene: TRBV7-2
CDR3 DNA: TGTGCCAGCAGCCGAGACAGGGGGCTGAGGGAGCAGTACTTC
CDR3 protein: CASSRDRGLREQYF

D gene: .
J gene: TRBJ1-5
clone size: .
V gene: TRBV4-1
CDR3 DNA: TGCGCCAGCAGCCAGGTAATTGGGGCAAATCAGCCCCAGCATTTT
CDR3 protein: CASSQVIGANQPQHF

D gene: .
J gene: TRBJ2-3
clone size: .
V gene: TRBV11-2
CDR3 DNA: TGTGCCAGCAGCTTAGTCAACAGCCACACAGATACGCAGTATTTT
CDR3 protein: CASSLVNSHTDTQYF

D gene: .
J gene: TRBJ1-5
clone size: .
V gene: TRBV4-3
CDR3 DNA: TGCGCCAGCAGCCAAGTTACTGCAGGGATGTTGGGTCAGCCCCAGCATTTT
CDR3 protein: CASSQVTAGMLGQPQHF

D gene: TRBD2
J gene: TRBJ2-7
clone size: .
V gene: TRBV4-3
CDR3 DNA: TGCGCCAGCAGCCAAGATCGCGCGGGGGGGCGACAGTACTTC
CDR3 protein: CASSQDRAGGRQYF

D gene: .
J gene: TRBJ2-5
clone size: .
V gene: TRBV28
CDR3 DNA: TGTGCCAGCAGTTTTTTTGGGGGGACGCAAGAGACCCAGTACTTC
CDR3 protein: CASSFFGGTQETQYF

D gene: .
J gene: TRBJ2-2
clone size: .
V gene: TRBV7-3
CDR3 DNA: TGTGCCAGCAGCCCCGGATACCCTACCGGGGAGCTGTTTTTT
CDR3 protein: CASSPGYPTGELFF

D gene: TRBD1
J gene: TRBJ1-1
clone size: .
V gene: TRBV9
CDR3 DNA: TGTGCCAGCAGCTCTACCGGGACAGGGAATTCCGCGGGGACTGAAGCTTTCTTT
CDR3 protein: CASSSTGTGNSAGTEAFF

D gene: TRBD2
J gene: TRBJ2-5
clone size: .
V gene: TRBV7-2
CDR3 DNA: TGTGCCAGCAGCTTAAGTAGCGGGGGGGGCCAAGAGACCCAGTACTTC
CDR3 protein: CASSLSSGGGQETQYF

D gene: .
J gene: TRBJ1-5
clone size: .
V gene: TRBV13
CDR3 DNA: TGTGCCAGCAGCTTAGGGCAACCAAGTAGCAATCAGCCCCAGCATTTT
CDR3 protein: CASSLGQPSSNQPQHF

D gene: TRBD1
J gene: TRBJ2-7
clone size: .
V gene: TRBV5-8
CDR3 DNA: TGTGCCAGCAGCTCTTCGGGTCAGGGGGCTGACGAGCAGTACTTC
CDR3 protein: CASSSSGQGADEQYF

D gene: .
J gene: TRBJ2-5
clone size: .
V gene: TRBV5-4
CDR3 DNA: TGTGCCAGCAGCTTGTTCCGTGCAGAGACCCAGTACTTC
CDR3 protein: CASSLFRAETQYF

D gene: .
J gene: TRBJ1-4
clone size: .
V gene: TRBV7-9
CDR3 DNA: TGTGCCAGCAGCTTAGGGGGGCTCAATGAAAAACTGTTTTTT
CDR3 protein: CASSLGGLNEKLFF

D gene: .
J gene: TRBJ2-7
clone size: .
V gene: TRBV5-4
CDR3 DNA: TGTGCCAGCAGCTCGTCCAATATCGAGCAGTACTTC
CDR3 protein: CASSSSNIEQYF

D gene: .
J gene: TRBJ2-7
clone size: .
V gene: TRBV14
CDR3 DNA: TGTGCCAGCAGCCAGCTCGTGAAACAGGGTCCCCGAACCTACGAGCAGTACTTC
CDR3 protein: CASSQLVKQGPRTYEQYF

D gene: TRBD1
J gene: TRBJ2-7
clone size: .
V gene: TRBV9
CDR3 DNA: TGTGCCAGCAGCGATTCCCCTCAGACAGGGATAGTCCACGAGCAGTACTTC
CDR3 protein: CASSDSPQTGIVHEQYF

D gene: .
J gene: TRBJ1-4
clone size: once
V gene: TRBV6-6
CDR3 DNA: TGTGCCAGCACTCCGAGAGTATTTAATGAAAAACTGTTTTTT
CDR3 protein: CASTPRVFNEKLFF

D gene: .
J gene: TRBJ2-2
clone size: .
V gene: TRBV5-1
CDR3 DNA: TGCGCCAGCTACAGACCTTCAGGGAAAGACTGGACCGGGGAGCTGTTTTTT
CDR3 protein: CASYRPSGKDWTGELFF

D gene: .
J gene: TRBJ1-1
clone size: .
V gene: TRBV11-1
CDR3 DNA: TGTGCCAGCAGCCGCAGAACCGGCACCAGTGAAGCTTTCTTT
CDR3 protein: CASSRRTGTSEAFF

D gene: .
J gene: TRBJ1-5
clone size: .
V gene: TRBV28
CDR3 DNA: TGTGCCAGCAGTTTTTGGAGCAATCAGCCCCAGCATTTT
CDR3 protein: CASSFWSNQPQHF

D gene: TRBD1
J gene: TRBJ2-1
clone size: .
V gene: TRBV5-1
CDR3 DNA: TGCGCCAGCAACTCTCTGACAGGGGTAAATGAGCAGTTCTTC
CDR3 protein: CASNSLTGVNEQFF

D gene: TRBD1
J gene: TRBJ1-5
clone size: .
V gene: TRBV4-2
CDR3 DNA: TGTGCCAGCAGCATCGCCTCGGGACAGTCCTATCAGCCCCAGCATTTT
CDR3 protein: CASSIASGQSYQPQHF

D gene: .
J gene: TRBJ1-2
clone size: .
V gene: TRBV29-1
CDR3 DNA: TGCAGCGTGAGCGATGGCTACACCTTC
CDR3 protein: CSVSDGYTF

D gene: TRBD1
J gene: TRBJ1-5
clone size: .
V gene: TRBV6-6
CDR3 DNA: TGTGCCAGCAGTCGCCGACAGGGCTCAGGCAATCAGCCCCAGCATTTT
CDR3 protein: CASSRRQGSGNQPQHF

D gene: .
J gene: TRBJ2-3
clone size: once
V gene: TRBV6-4
CDR3 DNA: TGTGCCAGCAGTCCGACGTATTGGGCAGATACGCAGTATTTT
CDR3 protein: CASSPTYWADTQYF

D gene: TRBD1
J gene: TRBJ1-2
clone size: .
V gene: TRBV5-8
CDR3 DNA: TGTGCCAGCAGACCTACAGGGGGAGGCTACACCTTC
CDR3 protein: CASRPTGGGYTF

D gene: .
J gene: TRBJ2-2
clone size: .
V gene: TRBV27
CDR3 DNA: TGTGCCAGCAGTTTACCGGGGAACACCGGGGAGCTGTTTTTT
CDR3 protein: CASSLPGNTGELFF

D gene: .
J gene: TRBJ2-2
clone size: .
V gene: TRBV9
CDR3 DNA: TGTGCCAGCAGCGTAGGCCCGGACCTGAACACCGGGGAGCTGTTTTTT
CDR3 protein: CASSVGPDLNTGELFF

D gene: .
J gene: TRBJ2-3
clone size: .
V gene: TRBV2
CDR3 DNA: TGTGCCAGCAGTGTCCGACTAGGTCTGGTAGAGGATACGCAGTATTTT
CDR3 protein: CASSVRLGLVEDTQYF

D gene: TRBD2
J gene: TRBJ2-7
clone size: .
V gene: TRBV7-9
CDR3 DNA: TGTGCCAGCAGCTTAGCTGGACTAGCGGGGGGAGGAACCTACGAGCAGTACTTC
CDR3 protein: CASSLAGLAGGGTYEQYF

D gene: TRBD1
J gene: TRBJ2-7
clone size: .
V gene: TRBV19
CDR3 DNA: TGTGCCAGTAGTCCGGGACAGGGGGCCTACGAGCAGTACTTC
CDR3 protein: CASSPGQGAYEQYF

D gene: TRBD1
J gene: TRBJ2-3
clone size: .
V gene: TRBV7-9
CDR3 DNA: TGTGCCAGCAGCCCCATGGACAGGAGCACAGATACGCAGTATTTT
CDR3 protein: CASSPMDRSTDTQYF

D gene: .
J gene: TRBJ1-1
clone size: once
V gene: TRBV6-1
CDR3 DNA: TGTGCCAGCAAGAGACCAGGGATAAACACTGAAGCTTTCTTT
CDR3 protein: CASKRPGINTEAFF

D gene: .
J gene: TRBJ1-1
clone size: .
V gene: TRBV18
CDR3 DNA: TGTGCCAGCTCATCCCAGGGCGACACTGAAGCTTTCTTT
CDR3 protein: CASSSQGDTEAFF

D gene: .
J gene: TRBJ1-2
clone size: .
V gene: TRBV5-4
CDR3 DNA: TGTGCCAGCAGCTTAGGACAAAATGGCTACACCTTC
CDR3 protein: CASSLGQNGYTF

D gene: .
J gene: TRBJ1-2
clone size: .
V gene: TRBV2
CDR3 DNA: TGTGCCAGCAGTGAATCGGGGTTCTATGGCTACACCTTC
CDR3 protein: CASSESGFYGYTF

D gene: .
J gene: TRBJ1-2
clone size: .
V gene: TRBV7-2
CDR3 DNA: TGTGCCAGCAGCTTTGGGTCGGGGGGCGGGTATGGCTACACCTTC
CDR3 protein: CASSFGSGGGYGYTF

D gene: TRBD2
J gene: TRBJ2-7
clone size: .
V gene: TRBV28
CDR3 DNA: TGTGCCAGCACCACGGGGGGTAGCCCCTACGAGCAGTACTTC
CDR3 protein: CASTTGGSPYEQYF

D gene: .
J gene: TRBJ2-1
clone size: .
V gene: TRBV5-1
CDR3 DNA: TGCGCCAGCAGCCTATACAATGAGCAGTTCTTC
CDR3 protein: CASSLYNEQFF

D gene: .
J gene: TRBJ2-5
clone size: .
V gene: TRBV7-2
CDR3 DNA: TGTGCCAGCAGCTCCCGGGAGACCCAGTACTTC
CDR3 protein: CASSSRETQYF

D gene: TRBD1
J gene: TRBJ1-3
clone size: .
V gene: TRBV15
CDR3 DNA: TGTGCCACCAGCAGAGGACAGGGTAGGAACACCATATATTTT
CDR3 protein: CATSRGQGRNTIYF

D gene: .
J gene: TRBJ2-3
clone size: .
V gene: TRBV7-2
CDR3 DNA: TGTGCCAGCAGCTTAGAGGGTAACACAGATACGCAGTATTTT
CDR3 protein: CASSLEGNTDTQYF

D gene: .
J gene: TRBJ1-1
clone size: .
V gene: TRBV6-6
CDR3 DNA: TGTGCCGGTGGAACAGTGAACACTGAAGCTTTCTTT
CDR3 protein: CAGGTVNTEAFF